Listed here are 8 T cell receptor beta chains from one sample, sequenced in a study of technical replicates of blood from several donors. The method was immunoSEQ multiplex PCR; TCRdb's version includes in-frame clones alone and lacks a portion of them. Among 60,000 to 90,000 clones listed, around 97% were seen once. The sample taken for sequencing was T cells isolated from PBMCs. These receptors all come from a human donor in good health.

The chain joins TRBV4-2 to TRBJ1-4; D ambiguous. Germline V lookup: CDR1 LGHNA, CDR2 YNFKEQ. The V end lost 0 bases, the J end lost 0 bases, and 8 bases lay between the germline ends. The CDR3 length is 16 residues. The CDR3 sequence is CASSQDRSTTNEKLFF. CDR3 nucleotides: TGTGCCAGCAGCCAAGATAGAAGTACAACTAATGAAAAACTGTTTTTT.

The V and J genes are TRBV6-1 and TRBJ2-7; TRBD1 aligns across 7 bases. From germline, CDR1 is MNHNS and CDR2 SASEGT. Trimming removed 1 base from V and 3 bases from J; junction bases left unmatched: 9. The CDR3 length is 16 residues. DNA of the CDR3: TGTGCCAGCAGTGAAGGTACAACAGGGGCCTTCTACGAGCAGTACTTC. Its protein product is CASSEGTTGAFYEQYF.

This sequence joins TRBV18 and TRBJ2-7; D is perhaps TRBD2 (5 bases). The CDR3 covers 13 residues. V gave up 2 bases and J gave up 9 bases, with 14 bases separating them. Germline CDR1 is KGHSH and CDR2 is LQKENI. CDR3 residues: CASSPIGLVRQYF. The DNA for the CDR3 is TGTGCCAGCTCACCAATAGGACTGGTCCGGCAGTACTTC.

The chain combines TRBV6-5 with TRBJ2-5; 10 nucleotides align to TRBD2. This CDR3 has 16 residues. V shed 1 base, J shed 5 bases, and the junction held 7 bases outside the gene matches. Germline CDR1 reads MNHEY; CDR2 reads SVGAGI. The DNA of the CDR3 is TGTGCCAGCAGTTACTTCCCAGCGGGGGGGCCGGAGACCCAGTACTTC. It translates to CASSYFPAGGPETQYF.

The chain links TRBV5-8 to TRBJ2-1, with 10 bases that match TRBD2. V dropped 1 base and J dropped 8; count of bases not matched to a gene: 0. CDR3 size: 13 residues. Per germline, CDR1 SGHTS and CDR2 YDEGEE. The CDR3 region has the DNA TGTGCCAGCAGCTTGACTAGCGGGGATGAGCAGTTCTTC. It codes for CASSLTSGDEQFF. The full variable domain, with the rest looked up from reference TRBV5-8 and TRBJ2-1, is EAGVTQSPTHLIKTRGQQATLRCSPISGHTSVYWYQQALGLGLQFLLWYDEGEERNRGNFPPRFSGRQFPNYSSELNVNALELEDSALYLCASSLTSGDEQFFGPGTRLTVL.

The chain is built from TRBV7-2 and TRBJ2-7, with D possibly being TRBD1 (6 bases). The CDR3 is made up of 14 amino acids. V lost 4 bases and J lost 2, with 12 bases in between. Germline values: CDR1 SGHTA, CDR2 FQGNSA. The DNA of the CDR3 is TGTGCCAGCAGCTCACAGGGTTTCGCCTACGAGCAGTACTTC. Protein product: CASSSQGFAYEQYF. The full variable domain, completed using reference TRBV7-2 and TRBJ2-7, is GAGVSQSPSNKVTEKGKDVELRCDPISGHTALYWYRQSLGQGLEFLIYFQGNSAPDKSGLPSDRFSAERTGGSVSTLTIQRTQQEDSAVYLCASSSQGFAYEQYFGPGTRLTVT.

The rearrangement links TRBV28 to TRBJ2-1; 9 nucleotides agree with TRBD2. From germline, CDR1 is MDHEN and CDR2 SYDVKM. After removal of 11 bases from V and 8 bases from J, the junction contained 7 bases not matched to a gene. This CDR3 comprises 12 residues. The DNA of the CDR3 is TGTGCCTGGAGTAGCGGGGGTTATGAGCAGTTCTTC. Encoded protein: CAWSSGGYEQFF.

The CDR3 bases are TGTGCCAGCAGCAGCCAACTAGCGGCGGACACCGGGGAGCTGTTTTTT. As protein: CASSSQLAADTGELFF. The gene calls are TRBV7-2 and TRBJ2-2; 8 nucleotides line up with TRBD2. V lost 5 bases and J lost 3; bases outside the gene matches: 8. CDR1 is SGHTA and CDR2 is FQGNSA in the germline V gene. This CDR3 spans 16 amino acids.